The 4 T cell receptor beta chains below come from one sample, sequenced in a study of blood T cell repertoires in COVID-19. The method was immunoSEQ multiplex PCR; TCRdb's version includes in-frame clones alone and lacks a portion of them. The table includes 25,000 or so clones, roughly 80% detected once. The sample taken for sequencing was peripheral blood. The receptor set was obtained from a man in his 70s with active COVID-19.

The chain combines TRBV12-5 with TRBJ2-7; 14 bases map to TRBD2. The CDR3 is made up of 16 amino acids. J was trimmed by 3 bases and V by 6 bases; bases with no gene match: 7. From germline, CDR1 is LGHNT and CDR2 FRNRAP. The CDR3 sequence is CASGLTSGRAIYEQYF. The DNA of the CDR3 is TGTGCTAGTGGCCTGACTAGCGGGAGGGCCATCTACGAGCAGTACTTC.

The V call is TRBV7-2, the J call TRBJ2-7; no definite D call. The CDR3 length is 14 residues. The germline CDR1 and CDR2 sequences are SGHTA and FQGNSA. Trimming took 1 base from V and 2 from J, leaving 9 bases between them. The CDR3 nucleotides read TGTGCCAGCAGCTTAGGGGCCCAAACCTACGAGCAGTACTTC. Its translation: CASSLGAQTYEQYF. Variable domain in full (rest from reference TRBV7-2 and TRBJ2-7): GAGVSQSPSNKVTEKGKDVELRCDPISGHTALYWYRQSLGQGLEFLIYFQGNSAPDKSGLPSDRFSAERTGGSVSTLTIQRTQQEDSAVYLCASSLGAQTYEQYFGPGTRLTVT.

V is TRBV5-5 and J is TRBJ1-6, with 11 positions matching TRBD1. This CDR3 has 15 amino acids. V gave up 0 bases and J gave up 13 bases; unmatched junction bases: 6. CDR1 is SGHKS and CDR2 is YYEKEE in the germline V gene (reference sequence). CDR3 region: CASSLDGQGAAPLHF. CDR3 nucleotides: TGTGCCAGCAGCTTGGATGGACAGGGGGCGGCCCCCCTCCACTTT.

V is TRBV24-1 and J is TRBJ2-3; 10 nucleotides agree with TRBD2. The CDR3 totals 17 residues. Germline V gene data show CDR1 as KGHDR and CDR2 as SFDVKD. The V segment lost 0 bases and the J segment 1 base; nucleotides outside the gene matches: 3. CDR3 region: CATSDLSGRGGTDTQYF. The DNA for the CDR3 is TGTGCCACCAGTGATTTGAGCGGGAGGGGGGGCACAGATACGCAGTATTTT.